The 28 T cell receptor beta chains below were found in one sample sequenced in a study of a mutant IDH1 vaccine in newly diagnosed glioma. Time point described: baseline, week 1 (first vaccination visit). Treatment here: pre-vaccination baseline after standard-of-care therapy. TCRdb's copy holds only in-frame clones and misses some; the assay was immunoSEQ multiplex PCR. The data contain approximately 35,000 clones, approximately 90% of them singletons. The sample consisted of PBMCs, taken from a glioma patient treated with radiotherapy, temozolomide or both. Receptors were obtained from a woman aged 40 to 49 with glioma.

This chain connects TRBV2 to TRBJ2-2; D perhaps matches TRBD1 (6 bases). The CDR3 loop spans 14 amino acids. Germline V gives CDR1 SNHLY, CDR2 FYNNEI. V lost 8 bases and J 2 bases, leaving 12 bases between the germline ends. The CDR3 is CASGRQANTGELFF. The CDR3 DNA follows: TGTGCCAGCGGACGACAGGCTAACACCGGGGAGCTGTTTTTT.

The CDR3 nucleotides read TGTGCCAGCTCACCACTCGCCTCGGACACCAACACTGAAGCTTTCTTT. This translates into CASSPLASDTNTEAFF. V usage is TRBV18 and J usage is TRBJ1-1; a weak D match, TRBD1 (5 bases). V lost 1 base to trimming and J lost 2 bases, with 14 bases between them. The CDR3 spans 16 residues. Germline CDR1 reads KGHSH; CDR2 reads LQKENI.

The rearrangement links TRBV5-1 to TRBJ1-1, with 12 bases matching TRBD1. Germline trimming cut 4 bases from V and 12 bases from J; bases unmatched to any gene: 10. The CDR3 sequence is 14 residues long. From germline, CDR1 is SGHRS and CDR2 YFSETQ. In nucleotides, the CDR3 is TGCGCCAGCAGCCCAACGGGGACAGGGGGCGCCACTTTCTTT. It specifies CASSPTGTGGATFF. The whole variable domain, remainder taken from reference TRBV5-1 and TRBJ1-1, is KAGVTQTPRYLIKTRGQQVTLSCSPISGHRSVSWYQQTPGQGLQFLFEYFSETQRNKGNFPGRFSGRQFSNSRSEMNVSTLELGDSALYLCASSPTGTGGATFFGQGTRLTVV.

CDR3: CASSLGLAGGPGEQYF. CDR3 in DNA: TGTGCCAGCAGCCTCGGACTAGCGGGAGGGCCGGGCGAGCAGTACTTC. The V and J genes are TRBV5-4 and TRBJ2-7; 15 bases fit TRBD2. Germline V gene lookup returns CDR1 SGHNT and CDR2 YYREEE (reference sequence). With V trimmed by 4 bases and J by 6 bases, 8 bases remained unmatched. The CDR3 has 16 residues.

CDR3 nucleotides: TGTGCCAGCAGTGCCCAGGGGGCGCTGGGTTTTGGCTACACCTTC. This sequence encodes CASSAQGALGFGYTF. The V and J genes are TRBV28 and TRBJ1-2; TRBD1 matches at 8 bases. The germline V gene has CDR1 MDHEN and CDR2 SYDVKM. V shed 5 bases and J 7 bases; nucleotides not matched to a gene: 12. The CDR3 runs 15 residues.

V and J are TRBV7-9 and TRBJ2-1; D remains unclear. The V end was cut by 1 base, the J end by 5 bases, with 3 bases between. Germline-derived CDR1 and CDR2 are SEHNR and FQNEAQ (reference sequence). CDR3 length equals 12 residues. CDR3 loop: CASSLGDNEQFF. The CDR3 nucleotides read TGTGCCAGCAGCTTAGGGGACAATGAGCAGTTCTTC.

The chain employs TRBV9 and TRBJ2-3, with D maybe TRBD1 (5 bases). The germline V gene has CDR1 SGDLS and CDR2 YYNGEE. The CDR3 spans 15 residues. V lost 0 bases and J 4 bases, leaving 12 bases between the germline ends. The CDR3 protein is CASSVGGSWSDTQYF. CDR3 in DNA: TGTGCCAGCAGCGTAGGGGGCTCCTGGTCAGATACGCAGTATTTT.

V and J are TRBV15 and TRBJ2-5; D remains ambiguous. CDR3 size: 14 residues. The germline V gene encodes CDR1 LNHNV and CDR2 YYDKDF (reference sequence). V shed 0 bases and J shed 5 bases, with 10 bases lying between them. CDR3: CATSRDQGWETQYF. The CDR3 nucleotides are TGTGCCACCAGCAGAGATCAAGGTTGGGAGACCCAGTACTTC.

The V call is TRBV5-1, the J call TRBJ1-1, with D unclear. Germline CDR1 reads SGHRS; CDR2 reads YFSETQ. CDR3 length: 16 residues. Trimming left V 0 bases short and J 1 base short, with 13 bases between. CDR3 DNA sequence: TGCGCCAGCAGCTTGGAGTTGTCCGAAGGGAACACTGAAGCTTTCTTT. It encodes CASSLELSEGNTEAFF.

The chain couples TRBV28 to TRBJ2-7; 7 nucleotides align to TRBD1. Per the germline V gene, CDR1 is MDHEN and CDR2 is SYDVKM. This CDR3 has 15 residues. J lost 9 bases, V lost 3 bases, and 14 bases had no gene match. The CDR3 nucleotides read TGTGCCAGCAGTTTTAACCACGGGACAGCCCAAGTGCAGTACTTC. Its translation: CASSFNHGTAQVQYF. Variable domain in full (rest from reference TRBV28 and TRBJ2-7): DVKVTQSSRYLVKRTGEKVFLECVQDMDHENMFWYRQDPGLGLRLIYFSYDVKMKEKGDIPEGYSVSREKKERFSLILESASTNQTSMYLCASSFNHGTAQVQYFGPGTRLTVT.

The rearrangement joins TRBV19 to TRBJ2-1, with D possibly being TRBD1 (5 bases). This CDR3 comprises 13 residues. From germline, CDR1 is LNHDA and CDR2 SQIVND (reference sequence). V lost 0 bases and J lost 13, with 13 bases in between. CDR3 in amino acids: CASSIDRTGVQFF. The CDR3 DNA follows: TGTGCCAGTAGTATAGACCGAACAGGAGTACAGTTCTTC.

The sample holds a few counts of this clone. This chain links TRBV4-1 with TRBJ2-1; 8 bases fit TRBD2. This CDR3 region has 18 residues. Germline V gene lookup returns CDR1 MGHRA and CDR2 YSYEKL. The V segment lost 1 base and the J segment 1 base; nucleotides outside the gene matches: 9. CDR3: CASSQGVAGIRSYNEQFF. For the CDR3, the DNA is TGCGCCAGCAGCCAAGGGGTAGCGGGGATCCGGTCCTACAATGAGCAGTTCTTC.

The chain recombines TRBV2 with TRBJ1-1; maybe TRBD1 (5 bases). Trimming removed 4 bases at V and 4 bases at J, with 10 bases between. Germline V gives CDR1 SNHLY, CDR2 FYNNEI. This CDR3 comprises 13 residues. CDR3 loop: CASSGRRGTEAFF. The CDR3 DNA is TGTGCCAGCAGTGGGAGGAGGGGCACTGAAGCTTTCTTT.

The chain carries TRBV9 and TRBJ2-3; no reliable D call. V was trimmed by 0 bases and J by 0 bases, leaving 5 bases between them. This CDR3 has 14 amino acids. Germline V gene lookup returns CDR1 SGDLS and CDR2 YYNGEE. CDR3 in amino acids: CASSVVGSTDTQYF. CDR3 DNA: TGTGCCAGCAGCGTAGTGGGCAGCACAGATACGCAGTATTTT.

The V call is TRBV5-1, the J call TRBJ1-2; TRBD1 matches 9 bases. Germline V CDR1 and CDR2: SGHRS, YFSETQ. Trimming at V came to 4 bases and at J to 4 bases, leaving 5 bases not matched to a gene. The CDR3 extends over 14 amino acids. The CDR3 spells CASSPGQGSYGYTF. CDR3 DNA sequence: TGCGCCAGCAGCCCCGGACAGGGGTCCTATGGCTACACCTTC.

This chain links TRBV25-1 with TRBJ1-2, with D perhaps matching TRBD1 (5 bases). CDR1 MGHDK and CDR2 SYGVNS come from the germline V gene. Trimming removed 1 base from V and 4 bases from J, with 10 bases in between. The CDR3 runs to 14 residues. The CDR3 DNA reads as TGTGCCAGCAGTGAATCCGGGACGGGCTATGGCTACACCTTC. Translation: CASSESGTGYGYTF.

This clone was recorded a few times. The CDR3 nucleotides read TGTGCCAGCAGCCGCGGCGCGGGGGATGGGGCCAACGTCCTGACTTTC. This sequence encodes CASSRGAGDGANVLTF. The chain is built from TRBV13 and TRBJ2-6; 7 bases agree with TRBD2. CDR1 is PRHDT, CDR2 FYEKMQ, per germline (reference sequence). Unmatched junction bases numbered 7, after V lost 5 bases and J lost 3 bases. The CDR3 is made up of 16 amino acids.

The chain links TRBV19 to TRBJ1-2, with D hard to call. V shed 0 bases and J shed 3 bases, with 11 bases lying between them. CDR3 length: 15 residues. Germline V gene lookup returns CDR1 LNHDA and CDR2 SQIVND (reference sequence). CDR3 bases: TGTGCCAGTAGTATAGAGACCGGGAGCTACTATGGCTACACCTTC. Amino acid sequence: CASSIETGSYYGYTF.

The count of this clone is one. This chain joins TRBV14 and TRBJ1-5; no clear D. V shed 2 bases and J shed 10 bases, with 15 bases lying between them. The CDR3 has 14 amino acids. Germline V gene sequence: CDR1 SGHDN, CDR2 FVKESK. The CDR3 sequence is CASSQNLVGSPQHF. For the CDR3, the DNA is TGTGCCAGCAGCCAAAACCTAGTCGGTAGTCCCCAGCATTTT.

This clone was seen a handful of times. This chain joins TRBV12-5 and TRBJ1-1; D possibly corresponds to TRBD1 (5 bases). The V end was cut by 6 bases, the J end by 2 bases, with 16 bases between. The CDR3 contains 15 residues. CDR1 and CDR2 (germline): LGHNT, FRNRAP. CDR3: CASGPPGPLNTEAFF. In DNA form, the CDR3 reads TGTGCTAGTGGCCCTCCGGGACCCCTTAACACTGAAGCTTTCTTT.

The chain recombines TRBV5-1 with TRBJ2-2; 7 bases line up with TRBD1. The trim removed 3 bases at V and 2 bases at J, leaving 4 bases unmatched. The CDR3 length is 15 residues. Germline V CDR1 and CDR2: SGHRS, YFSETQ. The CDR3 region is CASSSTGVNTGELFF. The DNA of the CDR3 is TGCGCCAGCAGCTCCACAGGGGTTAACACCGGGGAGCTGTTTTTT.

This chain joins TRBV5-1 and TRBJ2-2; D is undetermined. Per the germline V gene, CDR1 is SGHRS and CDR2 is YFSETQ. V shed 7 bases and J shed 5 bases, with 12 bases lying between them. The CDR3 extends over 13 amino acids. This CDR3 is CASRRGQTGELFF. The CDR3 coding sequence is TGCGCCAGCCGACGTGGCCAAACCGGGGAGCTGTTTTTT.

This chain joins TRBV5-1 and TRBJ1-2, with TRBD1 matching 8 bases. Germline CDR1 reads SGHRS; CDR2 reads YFSETQ. The CDR3 totals 16 residues. V gave up 0 bases and J gave up 5 bases; unmatched junction bases: 9. CDR3 bases: TGCGCCAGCAGCTTGGGCCGCCAGGGGGCTGGTTATGGCTACACCTTC. This translates into CASSLGRQGAGYGYTF.

CDR3: CAIPPFGYTF. The CDR3 region has the DNA TGTGCCATTCCTCCGTTTGGCTACACCTTC. V is TRBV10-3 and J is TRBJ1-2; D gene ambiguous. Germline V gene data show CDR1 as ENHRY and CDR2 as SYGVKD. The ends were cut back, 9 bases at V and 7 bases at J, with 9 bases in the middle. There are 10 residues in the CDR3.

The chain links TRBV7-9 to TRBJ2-2; 8 bases map to TRBD2. Germline trimming cut 5 bases from V and 7 bases from J; bases unmatched to any gene: 6. This CDR3 spans 14 amino acids. Germline V lookup: CDR1 SEHNR, CDR2 FQNEAQ (reference sequence). CDR3 sequence (DNA): TGTGCCAGCAGCATTACGGGGACTAGCGGGGAGCTGTTTTTT. Translating gives CASSITGTSGELFF.

The chain couples TRBV18 to TRBJ2-7, with 15 positions matching TRBD2. From germline, CDR1 is KGHSH and CDR2 LQKENI. The CDR3 is 18 residues long. V lost 3 bases, J lost 5 bases, and 11 bases stayed unmatched. The CDR3 DNA follows: TGTGCCAGCTCACCGATCGGACTAGCGGGAGGGCCATCCCACGAGCAGTACTTC. It translates to CASSPIGLAGGPSHEQYF.

The chain couples TRBV5-1 to TRBJ1-1; 9 bases map to TRBD1. Unmatched junction bases numbered 8, after V lost 5 bases and J lost 3 bases. Germline V gene data show CDR1 as SGHRS and CDR2 as YFSETQ. This CDR3 contains 15 residues. In nucleotides, the CDR3 is TGCGCCAGCAGTTATGACAGGGGGGGTGACACTGAAGCTTTCTTT. Translated: CASSYDRGGDTEAFF.

V gene TRBV6-6 combines with J gene TRBJ2-2; 8 positions match TRBD1. Losses at the gene ends were 5 bases for V and 4 bases for J; bases not matched to a gene: 3. CDR1 and CDR2 from the germline V gene are MNHNY and SVGAGI (reference sequence). The CDR3 extends over 14 amino acids. The CDR3 DNA reads as TGTGCCAGCAGTATCGACAGGGGCACCGGGGAGCTGTTTTTT. Encoded protein: CASSIDRGTGELFF.